The T cell receptor (beta chain) under discussion was sequenced for a study of blood T cell repertoires in COVID-19. This CDR3 has 15 amino acids. Germline V gene sequence: CDR1 SGDLS, CDR2 YYNGEE. V was pared by 4 bases and J by 0 bases, with 4 bases of the junction left unmatched. Clones were sequenced by immunoSEQ multiplex PCR, and TCRdb holds only the in-frame ones, with some missing. The table includes under 450,000 clones, roughly nine tenths detected once. Participants were placed into cohorts based on the clinical history they reported. The chain employs TRBV9 and TRBJ2-7; 10 bases align to TRBD2. The receptor's source is a woman in her 30s who had recovered from COVID-19. Sequencing was performed on PBMCs or T cells enriched from blood (not recorded which). CDR3 region: CASSTGLAASYEQYF. CDR3 in DNA: TGTGCCAGCAGCACAGGACTAGCGGCCTCCTACGAGCAGTACTTC.